What follows are 21 T cell receptor beta chains derived from one specimen sequenced in a study of shared T cell receptors in the human thymus. The method was immunoSEQ multiplex PCR; TCRdb's version includes in-frame clones alone and lacks a portion of them. The sample has about 660,000 clones; approximately 89% are singletons. The data also belong to a second study, concerning human thymus T cells.

Material: thymocytes. These receptors all stem from a boy less than two years old with a congenital heart defect.

V usage is TRBV5-4 and J usage is TRBJ2-5; TRBD1 matches 7 bases. Germline CDR1 SGHNT, CDR2 YYREEE (reference sequence). This CDR3 spans 16 amino acids. With 0 bases clipped from V and 4 bases from J, the junction kept 9 bases outside the gene matches. Here the CDR3 reads CASSLGKQGTRETQYF. The CDR3 nucleotides read TGTGCCAGCAGCTTGGGGAAACAGGGGACGAGAGAGACCCAGTACTTC.

A few counts support this clone. The genes are TRBV6-4 and TRBJ1-3, with D unresolved. The CDR3 spans 14 residues. From germline, CDR1 is MRHNA and CDR2 SNTAGT. V was clipped by 4 bases and J by 2 bases, with 9 bases between them. CDR3 nucleotides: TGTGCCAGCAGTGCCGGAGGGCCTGGAAACACCATATATTTT. Protein product: CASSAGGPGNTIYF.

V usage is TRBV27 and J usage is TRBJ2-2, with D tentatively TRBD1 (6 bases). There are 14 residues in the CDR3. Germline values: CDR1 MNHEY, CDR2 SMNVEV (reference sequence). V lost 8 bases, J lost 4 bases, and 14 bases lay in between. The CDR3 nucleotides are TGTGCCAGCTCGCCCCCAGGGGCCACCGGGGAGCTGTTTTTT. Protein sequence: CASSPPGATGELFF.

The chain couples TRBV6-1 to TRBJ1-5, with D maybe TRBD1 (5 bases). Germline CDR1 and CDR2: MNHNS and SASEGT. Trimming pared 3 bases from V and 0 bases from J, leaving 12 bases between. The CDR3 consists of 16 residues. As DNA, the CDR3 is TGTGCCAGCAGTGACGAAGACAGACCTAGCAATCAGCCCCAGCATTTT. Translating it yields CASSDEDRPSNQPQHF.

The chain joins TRBV5-1 to TRBJ2-2; maybe TRBD1 (6 bases). Trimming removed 2 bases from V and 4 bases from J, with 9 bases in between. The CDR3 totals 14 residues. Per the germline V gene, CDR1 is SGHRS and CDR2 is YFSETQ. This CDR3 reads CASSFRGFTGELFF. The CDR3 coding sequence is TGCGCCAGCAGCTTTAGGGGGTTCACCGGGGAGCTGTTTTTT.

The chain carries TRBV28 and TRBJ1-5; D unresolved. The CDR3 totals 14 residues. In germline, CDR1 is MDHEN, CDR2 SYDVKM. Trimming pared 4 bases from V and 4 bases from J, leaving 11 bases between. The CDR3 nucleotides read TGTGCCAGCAGTTATCCACGGGTTAATCAGCCCCAGCATTTT. The encoded protein is CASSYPRVNQPQHF.

The gene calls are TRBV14 and TRBJ2-3; D uncertain. CDR3 length equals 15 residues. Trimming left V 0 bases short and J 1 base short, with 8 bases between. Germline CDR1 SGHDN, CDR2 FVKESK. The CDR3 nucleotides are TGTGCCAGCAGCCAAGAAGTAACGGGCACAGATACGCAGTATTTT. It is translated as CASSQEVTGTDTQYF.

V gene TRBV28 combines with J gene TRBJ2-3; 11 nucleotides align to TRBD2. The V gene's germline CDR1 is MDHEN and CDR2 SYDVKM. The CDR3 loop spans 17 amino acids. Germline trimming cut 2 bases from V and 2 bases from J; bases unmatched to any gene: 6. The CDR3 region is CASSLETSGVPTDTQYF. The CDR3 coding sequence is TGTGCCAGCAGTTTAGAGACTAGCGGGGTACCCACAGATACGCAGTATTTT.

V usage is TRBV5-1 and J usage is TRBJ2-7, with a tentative D call TRBD2 (5 bases). The germline gives CDR1 SGHRS, CDR2 YFSETQ. The CDR3 runs to 20 residues. Trimming shortened V by 0 bases and J by 0 bases, and 25 bases separated the two germline ends. The CDR3: CASSLGYNGIWTTFSYEQYF. CDR3 in DNA: TGCGCCAGCAGCTTGGGTTATAACGGGATCTGGACGACCTTCTCCTACGAGCAGTACTTC.

The V and J genes are TRBV30 and TRBJ2-1; 8 positions agree with TRBD2. With V trimmed by 2 bases and J by 7 bases, 13 bases remained unmatched. The length of the CDR3 is 16 residues. Germline V gene data show CDR1 as GTSNPN and CDR2 as SVGIG (reference sequence). CDR3 nucleotides: TGTGCCTGGAGTAAAGGGACTAGGGTGGATGTTAATGAGCAGTTCTTC. Translating it yields CAWSKGTRVDVNEQFF. The full variable domain, in which reference TRBV30 and TRBJ2-1 provide the parts outside the CDR3, is SQTIHQWPATLVQPVGSPLSLECTVEGTSNPNLYWYRQAAGRGLQLLFYSVGIGQISSEVPQNLSASRPQDRQFILSSKKLLLSDSGFYLCAWSKGTRVDVNEQFFGPGTRLTVL.

The rearrangement uses TRBV4-3 and TRBJ2-1; 11 nucleotides align to TRBD2. Looked up from germline, CDR1 is LGHNA and CDR2 is YSLEER. This CDR3 spans 17 amino acids. The V segment lost 0 bases and the J segment 3 bases; nucleotides outside the gene matches: 4. The CDR3 DNA reads as TGCGCCAGCAGCCAAGAAACGCTAGCGGGAGGCTACAATGAGCAGTTCTTC. It specifies CASSQETLAGGYNEQFF.

V and J are TRBV7-4 and TRBJ1-1, with D tentatively TRBD1 (5 bases). CDR1 is SGHVT and CDR2 is SQSDAQ in the germline V gene. The CDR3 has 19 amino acids. V lost 5 bases and J lost 0, with 25 bases in between. This CDR3 is CASSLPTGPHPPMNTEAFF. The DNA for the CDR3 is TGTGCCAGCAGCCTACCCACAGGACCCCATCCTCCCATGAACACTGAAGCTTTCTTT.

This chain joins TRBV7-2 and TRBJ2-7; D is undetermined. The CDR3 spans 14 residues. Trimming shortened V by 1 base and J by 3 bases, and 10 bases separated the two germline ends. Germline V gives CDR1 SGHTA, CDR2 FQGNSA. CDR3 loop: CASSLGAGYYEQYF. CDR3 sequence (DNA): TGTGCCAGCAGCTTAGGGGCAGGATACTACGAGCAGTACTTC.

The chain's CDR3 is CASSPDRDRGGYTF. The CDR3 region has the DNA TGTGCCAGCTCACCTGACCGGGACAGGGGTGGCTACACCTTC. J is TRBJ1-2 and V is TRBV18, with TRBD1 matching 10 bases. The CDR3 contains 14 residues. With 3 bases clipped from V and 7 bases from J, the junction kept 5 bases outside the gene matches. The germline CDR1 and CDR2 sequences are KGHSH and LQKENI.

The V gene is TRBV30, the J gene TRBJ1-6; the D is unclear. Trimming removed 3 bases from V and 15 bases from J, with 18 bases in between. In germline, CDR1 is GTSNPN, CDR2 SVGIG (reference sequence). This CDR3 has 13 residues. This CDR3 is CAWSGSGREGLHF. DNA of the CDR3: TGTGCCTGGAGCGGGAGCGGACGCGAGGGCCTCCACTTT. The full variable domain, completed using reference TRBV30 and TRBJ1-6, is SQTIHQWPATLVQPVGSPLSLECTVEGTSNPNLYWYRQAAGRGLQLLFYSVGIGQISSEVPQNLSASRPQDRQFILSSKKLLLSDSGFYLCAWSGSGREGLHFGNGTRLTVT.

V usage is TRBV5-1 and J usage is TRBJ2-7; 8 bases map to TRBD1. The trim removed 4 bases at V and 6 bases at J, leaving 9 bases unmatched. CDR1 SGHRS and CDR2 YFSETQ come from the germline V gene. The CDR3 has 14 amino acids. CDR3: CASSETGDQGEQYF. CDR3 in DNA: TGCGCCAGCAGCGAGACAGGGGATCAGGGCGAGCAGTACTTC.

This clone has a handful of counts. The chain couples TRBV10-2 to TRBJ2-4, with D perhaps matching TRBD2 (5 bases). The CDR3 length is 15 residues. From germline, CDR1 is WSHSY and CDR2 SAAADI. Trimming removed 2 bases from V and 8 bases from J, with 16 bases in between. CDR3 DNA: TGCGCCAGCAGTGAGGCCGGGAACGCCACGGACATTCAGTACTTC. Translation gives CASSEAGNATDIQYF.

The V and J genes are TRBV7-9 and TRBJ1-3; 10 bases match TRBD1. CDR1 and CDR2 (germline): SEHNR, FQNEAQ (reference sequence). This CDR3 is 15 amino acids long. The trim removed 5 bases at V and 7 bases at J, leaving 8 bases unmatched. The CDR3 spells CASSLRTGGGNTIYF. CDR3 sequence (DNA): TGTGCCAGCAGCCTCCGGACAGGGGGTGGTAACACCATATATTTT.

The chain joins TRBV4-3 to TRBJ2-7; tentative D call: TRBD2 (6 bases). Trimming pared 0 bases from V and 2 bases from J, leaving 11 bases between. Germline CDR1 and CDR2: LGHNA and YSLEER. This CDR3 spans 15 amino acids. Here the CDR3 reads CASSQDGGVPYEQYF. As DNA, the CDR3 is TGCGCCAGCAGCCAAGATGGAGGGGTGCCCTACGAGCAGTACTTC.

The chain employs TRBV9 and TRBJ1-4, with 7 bases fitting TRBD1. The CDR3 spans 14 residues. Trimming cost V 0 bases and J 7 bases; bases outside gene matches: 3. Germline-derived CDR1 and CDR2 are SGDLS and YYNGEE. The CDR3 DNA is TGTGCCAGCAGCGTAGGAACAGGGGTTGAAAAACTGTTTTTT. It encodes CASSVGTGVEKLFF.

This clone was counted only a few times. At the DNA level, this CDR3 is encoded by other sequences in the same sample as well. The V and J genes are TRBV7-2 and TRBJ1-3, with unresolved D. Germline assignment: CDR1 SGHTA and CDR2 FQGNSA. V lost 1 base to trimming and J lost 2 bases, with 6 bases between them. The CDR3 is 14 amino acids. The CDR3 DNA reads TGTGCCAGCAGCTTAGGTGTAACTGGAAACACCATATATTTT. This translates into CASSLGVTGNTIYF.